What follows are 19 T cell receptor beta chains derived from one specimen sequenced in a study of CD8 T cells in ankylosing spondylitis. Whole-study findings and limits: Several highly homologous variants formed a TCR beta motif that appeared characteristic of ankylosing spondylitis blood.

One entry per CDR3 protein results from TCRdb running MiXCR on the 5' RACE reads. Of fewer than 750,000 distinct CDR3 sequences listed, around 17% are singletons. These receptors have no identified antigens. The sequencing sample was made of blood, either unsorted or a sorted T cell fraction (not recorded which). These receptors came from a male donor with ankylosing spondylitis.

This clonotype appeared many times. The rearrangement uses TRBV29-1 and TRBJ2-7, with 7 bases fitting TRBD1. Germline trimming cut 6 bases from V and 3 bases from J; bases unmatched to any gene: 8. The CDR3 has 13 residues. Germline CDR1 and CDR2: SQVTM and ANQGSEA. The CDR3: CSVAPTGDYEQYF. CDR3 bases: TGCAGCGTCGCCCCTACAGGGGACTACGAGCAGTACTTC.

This clonotype has more than one count but fewer than ten. J is TRBJ1-4 and V is TRBV9; D may be TRBD1 (5 bases). Trimming shortened V by 2 bases and J by 5 bases, and 10 bases separated the two germline ends. This CDR3 contains 14 residues. Germline V gene data show CDR1 as SGDLS and CDR2 as YYNGEE. The CDR3 coding sequence is TGTGCCAGCAGCGTGACAGCCATAAATGAAAAACTGTTTTTT. Translation: CASSVTAINEKLFF.

This clonotype occurred many times. The chain joins TRBV5-1 to TRBJ2-1; 12 bases align to TRBD2. The CDR3 runs to 17 residues. V dropped 0 bases and J dropped 5; count of bases not matched to a gene: 6. Looked up from germline, CDR1 is SGHRS and CDR2 is YFSETQ. DNA of the CDR3: TGCGCCAGCAGCTTGGGTGCCGGACTAGCGGGGAACAATGAGCAGTTCTTC. This codes for CASSLGAGLAGNNEQFF.

This clonotype was seen a handful of times. This chain uses TRBV11-2 with TRBJ1-6; perhaps TRBD1 as D (5 bases). Trimming stripped 5 bases from V and 11 bases from J, with 7 bases between. Per germline, CDR1 SGHAT and CDR2 FQNNGV. The CDR3 spans 11 residues. CDR3 bases: TGTGCCAGCAGCGGGGGGGCACCCCTCCACTTT. Its protein is CASSGGAPLHF.

This chain joins TRBV5-6 and TRBJ1-5; D call uncertain. The germline gives CDR1 SGHDT, CDR2 YYEEEE. This CDR3 is 15 amino acids long. V was shortened by 2 bases and J by 1 base, with 10 bases between the two germline ends. The CDR3 sequence is CASSFRGSSNQPQHF. The CDR3 bases are TGTGCCAGCAGCTTCCGAGGTTCAAGCAATCAGCCCCAGCATTTT.

V usage is TRBV7-2 and J usage is TRBJ2-3, with 12 nucleotides matching TRBD2. Germline values: CDR1 SGHTA, CDR2 FQGNSA. Germline trimming cut 5 bases from V and 7 bases from J; bases unmatched to any gene: 13. CDR3 length equals 17 residues. The CDR3 loop is CASSAGVLAGGAHTQYF. In DNA form, the CDR3 reads TGTGCCAGCAGCGCCGGAGTACTAGCGGGGGGTGCACATACGCAGTATTTT.

This rearrangement joins TRBV20-1 to TRBJ2-1, with TRBD1 matching over 9 bases. V dropped 5 bases and J dropped 3; count of bases not matched to a gene: 8. From germline, CDR1 is DFQATT and CDR2 SNEGSKA (reference sequence). The CDR3 has 15 amino acids. The CDR3 sequence: CSAVSTGGVYNEQFF. The CDR3 nucleotides read TGCAGTGCTGTCTCGACAGGGGGAGTCTACAATGAGCAGTTCTTC.

This clonotype came up a few times. The chain couples TRBV11-1 to TRBJ2-3, with TRBD2 identical over 12 bases. V was pared by 5 bases and J by 1 base, with 10 bases of the junction left unmatched. Germline V gene data show CDR1 as SGHAT and CDR2 as FQDESV (reference sequence). The CDR3 spans 18 residues. The CDR3 loop is CASSMTSGSFQGTDTQYF. The CDR3 nucleotides read TGTGCCAGCAGCATGACTAGCGGGAGTTTCCAGGGCACAGATACGCAGTATTTT.

In this sample, this clonotype turned up a few times. V gene TRBV29-1 combines with J gene TRBJ2-2, with a tentative D call TRBD2 (6 bases). This CDR3 spans 15 amino acids. Trimming shortened V by 7 bases and J by 1 base, and 16 bases separated the two germline ends. The germline V gene has CDR1 SQVTM and CDR2 ANQGSEA. The CDR3: CSAFGGSGNTGELFF. DNA of the CDR3: TGCAGCGCCTTCGGGGGTTCGGGGAACACCGGGGAGCTGTTTTTT.

The sample holds many counts of this clonotype. The V gene is TRBV29-1, the J gene TRBJ2-5; 9 nucleotides line up with TRBD2. The CDR3 has 13 amino acids. The V gene end was trimmed by 6 bases and the J gene end by 0 bases; junction bases not matched to a gene: 2. Germline CDR1 is SQVTM and CDR2 is ANQGSEA. The CDR3 sequence is CSVGTSYQETQYF. CDR3 sequence (DNA): TGCAGCGTGGGGACTAGCTACCAAGAGACCCAGTACTTC.

The V gene is TRBV6-5, the J gene TRBJ2-3; 7 positions match TRBD2. V dropped 2 bases and J dropped 5; count of bases not matched to a gene: 10. The CDR3 consists of 16 residues. The germline V gene encodes CDR1 MNHEY and CDR2 SVGAGI. Here the CDR3 reads CASSYGRGRGKDTQYF. The CDR3 coding sequence is TGTGCCAGCAGTTACGGGCGGGGGAGAGGAAAAGATACGCAGTATTTT.

V usage is TRBV4-3 and J usage is TRBJ1-5, with TRBD1 matching 8 bases. Germline CDR1 reads LGHNA; CDR2 reads YSLEER. The CDR3 consists of 16 residues. The J segment lost 3 bases and the V segment lost 0 bases, leaving 4 bases of the junction unmatched. The CDR3 DNA reads as TGCGCCAGCAGCCAAGACTCGACAGGGGCCAATCAGCCCCAGCATTTT. Translation gives CASSQDSTGANQPQHF.

This chain uses TRBV7-9 with TRBJ2-7; 9 positions agree with TRBD1. Germline V gives CDR1 SEHNR, CDR2 FQNEAQ (reference sequence). V shed 4 bases, J shed 4 bases, and the junction held 11 bases outside the gene matches. CDR3 size: 16 residues. The CDR3 DNA reads TGTGCCAGCAGCTCTCAGAGGGGACAGGGTCTTTACGAGCAGTACTTC. Translating it yields CASSSQRGQGLYEQYF.

This clonotype was counted only a few times. V is TRBV25-1 and J is TRBJ2-2; 10 nucleotides match TRBD1. The CDR3 sequence is 16 residues long. V was pared by 8 bases and J by 3 bases, with 9 bases of the junction left unmatched. CDR1 MGHDK and CDR2 SYGVNS come from the germline V gene. The CDR3 DNA follows: TGTGCCAGCCCCAACGGGACAGGGGCGGACACCGGGGAGCTGTTTTTT. It encodes CASPNGTGADTGELFF.

This chain joins TRBV29-1 and TRBJ2-5; 8 positions match TRBD2. This CDR3 contains 14 residues. Trimming cost V 7 bases and J 4 bases; bases outside gene matches: 11. Germline loops: CDR1 SQVTM, CDR2 ANQGSEA. CDR3 bases: TGCAGCGCCAGAGCGGGGGACGGGCGAGAGACCCAGTACTTC. Protein product: CSARAGDGRETQYF.

The chain uses TRBV24-1 and TRBJ1-2; perhaps TRBD1 as D (6 bases). CDR1 KGHDR and CDR2 SFDVKD come from the germline V gene. The CDR3 is 20 amino acids. V was clipped by 2 bases and J by 3 bases, with 27 bases between them. The CDR3 DNA reads TGTGCCACCAGTGATTCACCCATTCGTCCCAGGGGCCGCGGCCACTATGGCTACACCTTC. Protein sequence: CATSDSPIRPRGRGHYGYTF.

The sample holds many counts of this clonotype. The J gene is TRBJ1-2, the V gene TRBV5-1; 7 bases agree with TRBD1. Germline loops: CDR1 SGHRS, CDR2 YFSETQ. With V trimmed by 4 bases and J by 2 bases, 5 bases remained unmatched. This CDR3 spans 14 amino acids. CDR3 coding DNA: TGCGCCAGCAGCCCGGGACAGCCAAACTATGGCTACACCTTC. It codes for CASSPGQPNYGYTF. Together with reference TRBV5-1 and TRBJ1-2, the CDR3 gives the full variable domain: KAGVTQTPRYLIKTRGQQVTLSCSPISGHRSVSWYQQTPGQGLQFLFEYFSETQRNKGNFPGRFSGRQFSNSRSEMNVSTLELGDSALYLCASSPGQPNYGYTFGSGTRLTVV.

The chain combines TRBV24-1 with TRBJ2-7, with 9 nucleotides matching TRBD1. CDR3 size: 15 residues. The ends lost 4 bases at V and 5 bases at J; junction bases unmatched: 8. Germline assignment: CDR1 KGHDR and CDR2 SFDVKD. Written as DNA, the CDR3 is TGTGCCACCAGTGAATCCGGGACAGGGATTCACGAGCAGTACTTC. This sequence encodes CATSESGTGIHEQYF.

This clonotype has a count of ten or more. V gene TRBV12-3 or TRBV12-4 combines with J gene TRBJ2-3, with unresolved D. Trimming removed 2 bases at V and 4 bases at J, with 16 bases between. The CDR3 totals 16 residues. The CDR3 is CASSLNAEVAPDTQYF. CDR3 DNA sequence: TGTGCCAGCAGTTTAAACGCCGAGGTTGCCCCAGATACGCAGTATTTT.